A single sample gave rise to the 7 T cell receptor beta chains below, sequenced in a study of T cell repertoires in cytomegalovirus infection. TCRdb re-called the reads through MiXCR, storing one row per CDR3 protein. The sample gives about 740,000 distinct CDR3 sequences, 30% to 40% of which show up once; approximately 18% is in the top ten. The antigens for these receptors are not known. The input for sequencing was cultured PBMCs, taken from culture after CMV antigen stimulation. These receptors originate from a human donor in good health (CMV status not recorded). Some clones in this sample may be carry-over from other donors' samples.

This rearrangement joins TRBV2 to TRBJ1-2, with 7 bases fitting TRBD1. J lost 2 bases, V lost 9 bases, and 3 bases had no gene match. The germline CDR1 and CDR2 sequences are SNHLY and FYNNEI. The CDR3 sequence is 12 residues long. This CDR3 reads CASATGNYGYTF. The CDR3 nucleotides read TGTGCCAGTGCGACAGGGAACTATGGCTACACCTTC.

This clonotype was counted a few times. The V and J genes are TRBV7-2 and TRBJ2-5; D is uncertain. The germline V and J ends were trimmed by 5 bases and 5 bases, with 12 bases remaining between them. The CDR3 loop spans 13 amino acids. Germline CDR1 SGHTA, CDR2 FQGNSA. CDR3 region: CASSQLMGETQYF. Here the CDR3 DNA reads TGTGCCAGCAGCCAACTTATGGGGGAGACCCAGTACTTC. Full variable domain (missing parts from reference TRBV7-2 and TRBJ2-5): GAGVSQSPSNKVTEKGKDVELRCDPISGHTALYWYRQSLGQGLEFLIYFQGNSAPDKSGLPSDRFSAERTGGSVSTLTIQRTQQEDSAVYLCASSQLMGETQYFGPGTRLLVL.

The chain has TRBV5-4 and TRBJ2-1, with 10 nucleotides matching TRBD1. CDR1 and CDR2 from the germline V gene are SGHNT and YYREEE (reference sequence). This CDR3 is 15 amino acids long. The junction had 5 bases not matched to a gene; V was cut back by 4 bases and J by 4 bases. In DNA, the CDR3 is TGTGCCAGCAGCGCGGGACAGGGGTTGTACAATGAGCAGTTCTTC. Protein: CASSAGQGLYNEQFF.

This clonotype showed up just a few times. A read error may produce the germline difference seen at one junction end. The chain couples TRBV27 to TRBJ1-2, with TRBD1 matching over 7 bases. Germline V gene data show CDR1 as MNHEY and CDR2 as SMNVEV (reference sequence). CDR3 length equals 13 residues. CDR3 in amino acids: CASKTTGNFGYTF. The CDR3, as DNA: TGTGCCAGCAAAACGACAGGGAACTTTGGCTACACCTTC.

This clonotype was detected a few times. This chain connects TRBV12-3 or TRBV12-4 to TRBJ2-7; the match to TRBD2 covers 9 bases. This CDR3 spans 14 amino acids. The V segment lost 6 bases and the J segment 4 bases; nucleotides outside the gene matches: 7. This CDR3 reads CASRGSGGRYEQYF. DNA for the CDR3: TGTGCCAGCAGAGGAAGCGGGGGGAGGTACGAGCAGTACTTC.

This clonotype was picked up many times. The chain joins TRBV7-8 to TRBJ1-4; D may be TRBD1 (6 bases). Germline V CDR1 and CDR2: SGHVS, FQNEAQ. The CDR3 is 15 residues long. Trimming stripped 4 bases from V and 7 bases from J, with 16 bases between. DNA of the CDR3: TGTGCCAGCAGCTCCACACCCGGGGGCAGTGAAAAACTGTTTTTT. Amino acids: CASSSTPGGSEKLFF.

This clonotype was counted between two and nine times. This chain connects TRBV27 to TRBJ2-7; D possibly corresponds to TRBD1 (6 bases). The germline CDR1 and CDR2 sequences are MNHEY and SMNVEV (reference sequence). Trimming left V 6 bases short and J 3 bases short, with 18 bases between. The CDR3 sequence is 15 residues long. CDR3 sequence reads: CASSPGTLPFYEQYF. The CDR3 nucleotides are TGTGCCAGCAGCCCCGGGACACTCCCTTTCTACGAGCAGTACTTC.